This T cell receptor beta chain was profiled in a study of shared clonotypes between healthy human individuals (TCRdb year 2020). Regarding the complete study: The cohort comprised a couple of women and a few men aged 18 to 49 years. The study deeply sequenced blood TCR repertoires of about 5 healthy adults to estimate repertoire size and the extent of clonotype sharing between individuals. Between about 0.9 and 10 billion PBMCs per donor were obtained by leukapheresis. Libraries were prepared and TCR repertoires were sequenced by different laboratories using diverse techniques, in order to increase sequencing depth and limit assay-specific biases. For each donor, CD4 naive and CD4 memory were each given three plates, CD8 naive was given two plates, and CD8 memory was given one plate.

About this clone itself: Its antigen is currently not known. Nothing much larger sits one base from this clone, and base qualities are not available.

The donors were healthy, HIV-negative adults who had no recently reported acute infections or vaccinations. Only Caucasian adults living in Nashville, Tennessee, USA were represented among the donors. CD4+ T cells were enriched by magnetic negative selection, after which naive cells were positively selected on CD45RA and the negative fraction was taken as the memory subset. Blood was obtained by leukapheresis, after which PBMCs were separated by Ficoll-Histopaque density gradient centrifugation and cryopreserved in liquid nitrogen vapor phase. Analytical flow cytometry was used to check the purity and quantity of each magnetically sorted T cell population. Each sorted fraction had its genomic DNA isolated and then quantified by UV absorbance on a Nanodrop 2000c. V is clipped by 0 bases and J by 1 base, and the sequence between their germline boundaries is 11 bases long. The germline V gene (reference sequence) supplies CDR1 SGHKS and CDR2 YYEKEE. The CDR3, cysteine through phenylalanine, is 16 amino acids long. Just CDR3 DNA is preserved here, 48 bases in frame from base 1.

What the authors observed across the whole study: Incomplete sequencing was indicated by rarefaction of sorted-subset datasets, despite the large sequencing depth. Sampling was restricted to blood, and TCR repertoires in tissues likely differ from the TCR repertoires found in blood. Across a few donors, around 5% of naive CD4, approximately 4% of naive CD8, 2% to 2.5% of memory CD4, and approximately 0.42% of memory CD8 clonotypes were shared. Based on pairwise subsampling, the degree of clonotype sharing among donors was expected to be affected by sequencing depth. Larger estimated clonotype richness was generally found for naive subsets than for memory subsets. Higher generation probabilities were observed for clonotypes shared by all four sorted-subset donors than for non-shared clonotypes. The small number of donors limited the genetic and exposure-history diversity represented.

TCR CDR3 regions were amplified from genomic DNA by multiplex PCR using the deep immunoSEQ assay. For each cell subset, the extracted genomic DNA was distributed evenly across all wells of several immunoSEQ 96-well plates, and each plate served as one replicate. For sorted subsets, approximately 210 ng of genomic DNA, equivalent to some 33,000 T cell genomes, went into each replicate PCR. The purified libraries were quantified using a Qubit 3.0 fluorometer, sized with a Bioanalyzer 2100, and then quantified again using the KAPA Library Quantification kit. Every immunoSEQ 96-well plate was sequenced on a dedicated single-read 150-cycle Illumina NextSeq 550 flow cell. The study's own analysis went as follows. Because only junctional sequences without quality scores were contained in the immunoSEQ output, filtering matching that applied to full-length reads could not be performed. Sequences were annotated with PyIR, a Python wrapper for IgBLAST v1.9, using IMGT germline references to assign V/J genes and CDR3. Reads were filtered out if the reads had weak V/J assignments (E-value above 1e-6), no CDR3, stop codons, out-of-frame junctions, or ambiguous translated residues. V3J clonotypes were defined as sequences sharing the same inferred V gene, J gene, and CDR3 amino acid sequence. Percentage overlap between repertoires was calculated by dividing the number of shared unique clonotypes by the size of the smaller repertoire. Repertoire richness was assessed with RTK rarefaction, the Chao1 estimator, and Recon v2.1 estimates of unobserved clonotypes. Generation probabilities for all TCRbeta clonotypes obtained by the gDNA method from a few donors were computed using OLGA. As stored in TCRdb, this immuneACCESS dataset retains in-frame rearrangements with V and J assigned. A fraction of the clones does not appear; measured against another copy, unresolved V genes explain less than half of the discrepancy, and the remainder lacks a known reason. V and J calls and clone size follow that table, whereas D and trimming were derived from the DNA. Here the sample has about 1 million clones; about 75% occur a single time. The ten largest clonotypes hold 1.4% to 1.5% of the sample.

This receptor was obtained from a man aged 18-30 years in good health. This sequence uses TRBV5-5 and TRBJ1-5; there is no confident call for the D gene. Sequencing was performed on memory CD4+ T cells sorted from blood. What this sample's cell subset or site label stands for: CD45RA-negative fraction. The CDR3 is CASSLAGVNSNQPQHF. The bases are TGTGCCAGCAGCTTGGCTGGGGTCAACAGCAATCAGCCCCAGCATTTT.